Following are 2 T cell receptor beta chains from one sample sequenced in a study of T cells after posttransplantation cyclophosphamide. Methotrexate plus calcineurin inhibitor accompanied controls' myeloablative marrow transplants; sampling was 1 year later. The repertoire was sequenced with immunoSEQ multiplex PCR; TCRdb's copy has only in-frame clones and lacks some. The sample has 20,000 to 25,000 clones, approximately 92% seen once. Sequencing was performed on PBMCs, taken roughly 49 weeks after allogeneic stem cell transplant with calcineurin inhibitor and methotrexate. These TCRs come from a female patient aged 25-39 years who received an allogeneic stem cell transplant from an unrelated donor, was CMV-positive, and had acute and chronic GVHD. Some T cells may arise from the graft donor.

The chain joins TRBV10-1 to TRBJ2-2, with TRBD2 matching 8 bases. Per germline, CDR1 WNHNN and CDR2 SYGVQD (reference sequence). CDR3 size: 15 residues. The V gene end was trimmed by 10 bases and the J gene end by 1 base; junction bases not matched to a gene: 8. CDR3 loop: CATAMAGGNTGELFF. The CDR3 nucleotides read TGCGCCACCGCGATGGCGGGAGGGAACACCGGGGAGCTGTTTTTT.

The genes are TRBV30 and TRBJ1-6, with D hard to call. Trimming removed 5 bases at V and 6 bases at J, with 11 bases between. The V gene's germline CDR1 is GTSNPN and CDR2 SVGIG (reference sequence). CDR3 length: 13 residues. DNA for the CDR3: TGTGCCTGGGAGGGTCAGTCTAATTCACCCCTCCACTTT. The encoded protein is CAWEGQSNSPLHF.